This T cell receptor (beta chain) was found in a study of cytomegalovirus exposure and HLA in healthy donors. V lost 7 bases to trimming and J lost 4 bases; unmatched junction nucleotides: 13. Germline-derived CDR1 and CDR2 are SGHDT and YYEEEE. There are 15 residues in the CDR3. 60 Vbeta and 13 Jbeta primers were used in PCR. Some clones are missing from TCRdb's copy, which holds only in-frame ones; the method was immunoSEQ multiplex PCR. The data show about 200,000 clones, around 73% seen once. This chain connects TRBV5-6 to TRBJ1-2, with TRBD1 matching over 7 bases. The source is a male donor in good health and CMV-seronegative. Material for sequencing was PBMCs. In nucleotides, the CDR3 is TGTGCCAGCCTTAACCCAGGGGGTCCAAGCTATGGCTACACCTTC. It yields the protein CASLNPGGPSYGYTF.